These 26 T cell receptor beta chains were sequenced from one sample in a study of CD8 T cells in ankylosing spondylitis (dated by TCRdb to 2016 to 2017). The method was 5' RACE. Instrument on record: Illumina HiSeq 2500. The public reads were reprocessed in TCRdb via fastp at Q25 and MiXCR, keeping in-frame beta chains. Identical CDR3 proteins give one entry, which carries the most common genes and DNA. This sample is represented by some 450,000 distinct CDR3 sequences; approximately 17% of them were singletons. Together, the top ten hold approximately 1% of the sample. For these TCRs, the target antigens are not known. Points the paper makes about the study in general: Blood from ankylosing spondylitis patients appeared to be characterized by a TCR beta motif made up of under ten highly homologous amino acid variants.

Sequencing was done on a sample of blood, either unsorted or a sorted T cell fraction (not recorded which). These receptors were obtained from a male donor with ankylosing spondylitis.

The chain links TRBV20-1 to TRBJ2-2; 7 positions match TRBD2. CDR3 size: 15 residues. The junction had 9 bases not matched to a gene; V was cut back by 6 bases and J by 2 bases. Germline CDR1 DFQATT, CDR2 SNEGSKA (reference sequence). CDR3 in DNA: TGCAGTGCAAGGGGTCTAGCGGACAACACCGGGGAGCTGTTTTTT. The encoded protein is CSARGLADNTGELFF.

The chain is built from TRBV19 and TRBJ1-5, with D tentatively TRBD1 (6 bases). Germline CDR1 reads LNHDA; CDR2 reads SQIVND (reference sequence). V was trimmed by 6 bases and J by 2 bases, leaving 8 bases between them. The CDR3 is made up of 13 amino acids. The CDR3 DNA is TGTGCCAGTAGACAGGGCCGCAATCAGCCCCAGCATTTT. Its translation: CASRQGRNQPQHF. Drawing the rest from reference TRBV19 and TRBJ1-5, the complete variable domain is DGGITQSPKYLFRKEGQNVTLSCEQNLNHDAMYWYRQDPGQGLRLIYYSQIVNDFQKGDIAEGYSVSREKKESFPLTVTSAQKNPTAFYLCASRQGRNQPQHFGDGTRLSIL.

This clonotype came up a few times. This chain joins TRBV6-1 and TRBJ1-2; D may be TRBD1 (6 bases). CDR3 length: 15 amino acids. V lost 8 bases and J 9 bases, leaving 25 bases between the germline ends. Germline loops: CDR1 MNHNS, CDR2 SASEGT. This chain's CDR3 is CASFMGESGVWSYTF. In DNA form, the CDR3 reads TGTGCCAGCTTCATGGGTGAATCAGGGGTCTGGAGCTACACCTTC.

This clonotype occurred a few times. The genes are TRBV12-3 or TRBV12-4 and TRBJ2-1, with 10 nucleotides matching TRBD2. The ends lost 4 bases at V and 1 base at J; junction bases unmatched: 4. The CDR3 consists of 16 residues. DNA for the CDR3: TGTGCCAGCAGTTCCCATAGCGGGGGGTCCTACAATGAGCAGTTCTTC. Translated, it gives CASSSHSGGSYNEQFF.

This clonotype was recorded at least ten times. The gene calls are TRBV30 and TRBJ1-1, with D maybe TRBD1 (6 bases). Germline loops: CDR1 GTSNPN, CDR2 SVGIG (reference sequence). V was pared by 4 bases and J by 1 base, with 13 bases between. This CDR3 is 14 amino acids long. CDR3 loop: CAWTRRGRNTEAFF. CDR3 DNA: TGTGCCTGGACCCGCAGGGGTCGGAACACTGAAGCTTTCTTT.

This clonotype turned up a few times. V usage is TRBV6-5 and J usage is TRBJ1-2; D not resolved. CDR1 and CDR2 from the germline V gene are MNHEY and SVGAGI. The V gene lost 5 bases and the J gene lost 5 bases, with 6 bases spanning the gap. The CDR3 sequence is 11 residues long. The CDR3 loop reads CASSNKYGYTF. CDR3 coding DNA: TGTGCCAGCAGTAACAAGTATGGCTACACCTTC.

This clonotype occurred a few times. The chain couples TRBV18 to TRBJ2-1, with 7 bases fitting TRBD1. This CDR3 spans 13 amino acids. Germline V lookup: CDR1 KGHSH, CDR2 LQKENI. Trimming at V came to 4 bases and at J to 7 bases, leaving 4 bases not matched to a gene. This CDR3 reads CASSQKGANEQFF. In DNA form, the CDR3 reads TGTGCCAGCTCACAGAAGGGGGCGAATGAGCAGTTCTTC.

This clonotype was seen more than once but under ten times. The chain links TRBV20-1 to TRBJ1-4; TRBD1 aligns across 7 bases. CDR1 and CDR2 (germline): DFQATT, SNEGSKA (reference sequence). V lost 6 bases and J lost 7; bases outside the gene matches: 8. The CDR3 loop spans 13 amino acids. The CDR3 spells CSALRDSAEKLFF. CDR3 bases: TGCAGTGCCCTAAGGGACAGTGCTGAAAAACTGTTTTTT.

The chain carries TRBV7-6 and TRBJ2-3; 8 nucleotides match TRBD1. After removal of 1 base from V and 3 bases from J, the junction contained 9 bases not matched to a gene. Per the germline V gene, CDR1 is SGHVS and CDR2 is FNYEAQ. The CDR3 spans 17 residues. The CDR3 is CASSLGSQGVRTDTQYF. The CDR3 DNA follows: TGTGCCAGCAGCTTAGGGTCACAGGGGGTAAGGACAGATACGCAGTATTTT.

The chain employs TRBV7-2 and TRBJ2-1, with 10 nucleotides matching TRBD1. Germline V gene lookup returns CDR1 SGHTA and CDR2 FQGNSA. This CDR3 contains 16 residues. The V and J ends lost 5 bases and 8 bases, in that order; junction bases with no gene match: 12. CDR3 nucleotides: TGTGCCAGCAGCCCGACGGGGACAGGGGTAAGCGATGAGCAGTTCTTC. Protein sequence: CASSPTGTGVSDEQFF.

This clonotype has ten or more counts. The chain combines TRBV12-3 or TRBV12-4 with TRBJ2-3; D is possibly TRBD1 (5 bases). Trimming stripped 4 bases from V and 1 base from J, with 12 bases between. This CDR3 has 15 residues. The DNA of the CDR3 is TGTGCCAGCAGTTCCCAGGGTGAAGGCACAGATACGCAGTATTTT. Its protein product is CASSSQGEGTDTQYF.

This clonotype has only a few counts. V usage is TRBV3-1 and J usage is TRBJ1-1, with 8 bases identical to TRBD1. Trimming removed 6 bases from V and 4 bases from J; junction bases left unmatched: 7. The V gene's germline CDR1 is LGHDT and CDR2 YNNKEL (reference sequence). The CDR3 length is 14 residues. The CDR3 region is CASSHLQGGTEAFF. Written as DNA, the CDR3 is TGTGCCAGCAGTCATCTACAGGGGGGCACTGAAGCTTTCTTT.

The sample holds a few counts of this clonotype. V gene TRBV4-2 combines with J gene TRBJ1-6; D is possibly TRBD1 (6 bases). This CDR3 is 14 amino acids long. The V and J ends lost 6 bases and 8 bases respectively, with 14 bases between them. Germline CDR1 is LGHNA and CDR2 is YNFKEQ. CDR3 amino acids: CASRSGQTDSPLHF. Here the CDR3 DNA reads TGTGCCAGCAGATCTGGACAGACGGATTCACCCCTCCACTTT.

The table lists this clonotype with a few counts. The CDR3 protein is CASGTPTGELFF. The CDR3 region has the DNA TGTGCCAGCGGAACTCCAACCGGGGAGCTGTTTTTT. This chain connects TRBV6-6 to TRBJ2-2, with D hard to call. Trimming stripped 8 bases from V and 5 bases from J, with 9 bases between. Germline CDR1 and CDR2: MNHNY and SVGAGI (reference sequence). The CDR3 spans 12 residues.

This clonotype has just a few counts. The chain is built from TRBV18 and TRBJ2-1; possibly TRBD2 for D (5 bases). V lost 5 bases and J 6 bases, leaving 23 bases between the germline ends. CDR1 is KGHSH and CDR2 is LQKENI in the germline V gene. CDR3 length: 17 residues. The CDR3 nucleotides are TGTGCCAGCTCAACCAAACCTTTACTAGGCGTACCCAATGAGCAGTTCTTC. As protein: CASSTKPLLGVPNEQFF.

The CDR3 reads CASSFSYVTSGSADTQYF. CDR3 DNA: TGCGCCAGCAGCTTTTCCTACGTAACTAGCGGGAGTGCAGATACGCAGTATTTT. The V and J genes are TRBV5-1 and TRBJ2-3; TRBD2 agrees at 11 bases. In germline, CDR1 is SGHRS, CDR2 YFSETQ. With V trimmed by 2 bases and J by 4 bases, 12 bases remained unmatched. The CDR3 extends over 18 amino acids.

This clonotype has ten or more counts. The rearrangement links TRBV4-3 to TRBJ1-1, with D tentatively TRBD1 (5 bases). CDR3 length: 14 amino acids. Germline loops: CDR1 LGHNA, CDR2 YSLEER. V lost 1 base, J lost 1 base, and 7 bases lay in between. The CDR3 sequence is CASSQGQKNTEAFF. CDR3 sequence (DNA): TGCGCCAGCAGCCAAGGACAGAAGAACACTGAAGCTTTCTTT.

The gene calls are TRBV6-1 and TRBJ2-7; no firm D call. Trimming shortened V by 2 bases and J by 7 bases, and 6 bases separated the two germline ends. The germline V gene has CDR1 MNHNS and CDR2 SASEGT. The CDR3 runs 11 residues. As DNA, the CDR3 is TGTGCCAGCAGTGAATACGTAGAGCAGTACTTC. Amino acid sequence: CASSEYVEQYF.

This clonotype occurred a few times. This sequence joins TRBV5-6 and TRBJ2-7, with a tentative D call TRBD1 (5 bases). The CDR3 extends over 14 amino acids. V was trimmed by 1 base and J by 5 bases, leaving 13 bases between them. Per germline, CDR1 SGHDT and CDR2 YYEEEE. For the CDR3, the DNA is TGTGCCAGCAGCTTGTTAGCAGGGTTCGACGAGCAGTACTTC. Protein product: CASSLLAGFDEQYF.

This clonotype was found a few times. Here the CDR3 DNA reads TGTGCCAGCAGGGAACAGGGTGTGAGCAATCAGCCCCAGCATTTT. Amino acids: CASREQGVSNQPQHF. This sequence joins TRBV6-1 and TRBJ1-5; weak D call: TRBD1 (6 bases). CDR1 and CDR2 (germline): MNHNS, SASEGT. This CDR3 has 15 residues. The V and J ends lost 6 bases and 1 base respectively, with 13 bases between them.

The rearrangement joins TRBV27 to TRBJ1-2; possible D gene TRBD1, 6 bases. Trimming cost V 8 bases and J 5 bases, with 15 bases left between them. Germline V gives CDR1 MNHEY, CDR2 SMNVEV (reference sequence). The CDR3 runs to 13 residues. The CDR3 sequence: CASSRGGFYGYTF. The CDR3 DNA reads TGTGCCAGCTCCCGGGGGGGCTTTTATGGCTACACCTTC.

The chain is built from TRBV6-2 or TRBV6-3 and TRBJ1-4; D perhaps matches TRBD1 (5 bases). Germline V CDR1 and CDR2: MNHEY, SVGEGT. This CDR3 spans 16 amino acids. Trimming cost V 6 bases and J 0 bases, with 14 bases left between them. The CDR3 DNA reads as TGTGCCAGCAGCCGTTTTTCCAGGGCAACTAATGAAAAACTGTTTTTT. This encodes CASSRFSRATNEKLFF.

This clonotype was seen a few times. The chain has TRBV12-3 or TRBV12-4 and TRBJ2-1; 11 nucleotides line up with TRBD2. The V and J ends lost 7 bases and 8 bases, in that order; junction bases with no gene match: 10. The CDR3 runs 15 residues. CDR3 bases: TGTGCCAGCATCCTCTTAGCGGGAGGGCGGCATGAGCAGTTCTTC. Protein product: CASILLAGGRHEQFF.

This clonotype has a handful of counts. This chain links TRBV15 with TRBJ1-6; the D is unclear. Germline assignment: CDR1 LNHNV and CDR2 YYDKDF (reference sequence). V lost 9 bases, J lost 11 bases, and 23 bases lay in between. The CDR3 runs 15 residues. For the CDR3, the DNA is TGTGCCACGTTTCAAAATCGTGACTTATCGGCACCCCTCCACTTT. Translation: CATFQNRDLSAPLHF.

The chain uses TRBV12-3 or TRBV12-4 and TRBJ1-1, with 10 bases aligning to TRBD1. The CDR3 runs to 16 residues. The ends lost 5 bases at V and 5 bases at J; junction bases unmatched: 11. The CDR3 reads CASSPGGTGARTEAFF. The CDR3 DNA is TGTGCCAGCAGTCCCGGGGGGACAGGGGCGAGGACTGAAGCTTTCTTT.

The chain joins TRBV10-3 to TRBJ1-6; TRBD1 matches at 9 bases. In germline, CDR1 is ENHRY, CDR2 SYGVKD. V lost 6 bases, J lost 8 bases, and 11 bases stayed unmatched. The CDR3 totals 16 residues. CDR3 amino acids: CAIRGDRAAVYSPLHF. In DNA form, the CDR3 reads TGTGCCATCAGGGGGGACAGGGCGGCTGTGTATTCACCCCTCCACTTT.